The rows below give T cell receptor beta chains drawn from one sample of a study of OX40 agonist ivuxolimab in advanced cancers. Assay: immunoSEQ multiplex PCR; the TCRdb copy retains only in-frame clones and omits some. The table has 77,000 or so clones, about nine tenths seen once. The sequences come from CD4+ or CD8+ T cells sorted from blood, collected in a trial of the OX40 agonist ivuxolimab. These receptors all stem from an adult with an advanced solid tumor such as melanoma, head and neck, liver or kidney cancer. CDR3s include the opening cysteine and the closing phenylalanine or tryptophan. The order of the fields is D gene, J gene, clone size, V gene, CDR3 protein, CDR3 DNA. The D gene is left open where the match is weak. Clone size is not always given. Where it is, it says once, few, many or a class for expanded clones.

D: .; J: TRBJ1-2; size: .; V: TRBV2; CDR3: CASKLGYGYTF; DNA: TGTGCCAGCAAGTTGGGCTATGGCTACACCTTC
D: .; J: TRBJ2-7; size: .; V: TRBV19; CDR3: CASSTSTNYEQYF; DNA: TGTGCCAGTAGTACTAGCACCAACTACGAGCAGTACTTC
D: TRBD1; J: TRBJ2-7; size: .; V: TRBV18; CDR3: CASSPPGQLRNEQYF; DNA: TGTGCCAGCTCACCGCCGGGACAGCTCAGGAACGAGCAGTACTTC
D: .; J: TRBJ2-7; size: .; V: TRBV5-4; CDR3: CASSSGTETYEQYF; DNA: TGTGCCAGCAGCTCCGGGACCGAGACCTACGAGCAGTACTTC
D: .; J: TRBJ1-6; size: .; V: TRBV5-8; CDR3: CASSLGGSNSPLHF; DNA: TGTGCCAGCAGCTTGGGGGGTAGCAATTCACCCCTCCACTTT
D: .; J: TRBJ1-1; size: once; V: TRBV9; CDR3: CASSEAGLKWNTEAFF; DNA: TGTGCCAGCAGCGAGGCAGGGCTTAAATGGAACACTGAAGCTTTCTTT
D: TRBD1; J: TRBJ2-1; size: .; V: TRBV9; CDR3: CASSVEDGQGAYNEQFF; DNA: TGTGCCAGCAGCGTAGAAGACGGGCAGGGGGCCTACAATGAGCAGTTCTTC
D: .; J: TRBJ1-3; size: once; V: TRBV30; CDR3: CAWSSGASSGNTIYF; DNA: TGTGCCTGGAGTTCAGGGGCGAGCTCTGGAAACACCATATATTTT
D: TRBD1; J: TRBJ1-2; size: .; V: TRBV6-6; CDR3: CASSYSFAAGGGNTF; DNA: TGTGCCAGCAGTTACTCCTTCGCGGCAGGGGGAGGTAACACCTTC
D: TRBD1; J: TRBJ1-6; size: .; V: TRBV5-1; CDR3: CASSLADRSNSPLHF; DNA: TGCGCCAGCAGCTTGGCGGACAGGTCTAATTCACCCCTCCACTTT
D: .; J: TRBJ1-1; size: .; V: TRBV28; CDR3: CASSLDGDTEAFF; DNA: TGTGCCAGCAGTCTGGACGGGGACACTGAAGCTTTCTTT
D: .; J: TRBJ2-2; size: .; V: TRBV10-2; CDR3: CASSVGRVAGELFF; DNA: TGCGCCAGCAGTGTGGGCAGGGTGGCCGGGGAGCTGTTTTTT
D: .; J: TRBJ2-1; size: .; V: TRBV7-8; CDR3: CASSLKRTTGEQFF; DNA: TGTGCCAGCAGCTTAAAGCGGACCACGGGAGAGCAGTTCTTC
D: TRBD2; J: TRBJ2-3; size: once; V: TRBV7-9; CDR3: CASSGAGLSTDTQYF; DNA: TGTGCCAGCAGCGGAGCGGGACTGAGCACAGATACGCAGTATTTT
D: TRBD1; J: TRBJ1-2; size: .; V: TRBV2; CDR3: CASSAVGQGENYGYTF; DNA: TGTGCCAGCAGTGCCGTGGGACAGGGTGAAAACTATGGCTACACCTTC
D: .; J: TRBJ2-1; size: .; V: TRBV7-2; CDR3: CASSLAAGDNEQFF; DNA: TGTGCCAGCAGCTTAGCGGCAGGGGACAATGAGCAGTTCTTC
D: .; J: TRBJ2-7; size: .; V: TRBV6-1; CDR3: CASRGTASSYEQYF; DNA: TGTGCCAGCAGAGGGACGGCGAGCTCCTACGAGCAGTACTTC
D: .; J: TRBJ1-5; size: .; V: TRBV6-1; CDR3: CASSSNRNSNQPQHF; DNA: TGTGCCAGCAGTTCCAACAGGAATAGCAATCAGCCCCAGCATTTT
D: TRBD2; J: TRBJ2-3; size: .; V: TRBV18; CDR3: CASSPPGLAATDTQYF; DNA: TGTGCCAGCTCACCACCGGGACTAGCGGCCACAGATACGCAGTATTTT
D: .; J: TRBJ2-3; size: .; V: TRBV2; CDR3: CASSEQGADTQYF; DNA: TGTGCCAGCAGCGAGCAGGGAGCAGATACGCAGTATTTT
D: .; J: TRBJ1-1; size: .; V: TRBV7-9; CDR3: CASRPARGTEAFF; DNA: TGTGCCTCACGTCCAGCGAGGGGCACTGAAGCTTTCTTT
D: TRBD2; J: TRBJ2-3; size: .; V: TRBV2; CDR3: CASSEGLAGPRDTQYF; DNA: TGTGCCAGCAGTGAAGGACTAGCGGGGCCACGGGATACGCAGTATTTT
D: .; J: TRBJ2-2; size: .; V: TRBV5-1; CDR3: CASSLESGRATGELFF; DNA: TGCGCCAGCAGCTTGGAATCCGGAAGGGCCACCGGGGAGCTGTTTTTT
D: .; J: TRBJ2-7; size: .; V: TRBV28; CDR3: CASQRASSFEQYF; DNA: TGTGCCAGCCAAAGGGCAAGCTCCTTCGAGCAGTACTTC